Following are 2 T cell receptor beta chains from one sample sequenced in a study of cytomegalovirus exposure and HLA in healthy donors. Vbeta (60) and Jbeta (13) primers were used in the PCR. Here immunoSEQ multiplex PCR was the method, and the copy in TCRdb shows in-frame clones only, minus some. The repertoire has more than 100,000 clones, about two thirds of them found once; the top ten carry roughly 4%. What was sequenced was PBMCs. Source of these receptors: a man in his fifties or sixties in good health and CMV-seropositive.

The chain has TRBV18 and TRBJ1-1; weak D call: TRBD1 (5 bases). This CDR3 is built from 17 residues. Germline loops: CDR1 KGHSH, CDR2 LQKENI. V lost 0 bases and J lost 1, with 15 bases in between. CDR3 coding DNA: TGTGCCAGCTCACCACCGGGAATTAGAGGACAGAACACTGAAGCTTTCTTT. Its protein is CASSPPGIRGQNTEAFF.

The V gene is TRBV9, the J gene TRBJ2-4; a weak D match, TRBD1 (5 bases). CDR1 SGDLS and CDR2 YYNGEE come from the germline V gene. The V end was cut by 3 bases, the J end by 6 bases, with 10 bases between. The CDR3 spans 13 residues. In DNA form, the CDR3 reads TGTGCCAGCAGCGCGACAGTGCCAAACATTCAGTACTTC. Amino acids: CASSATVPNIQYF.